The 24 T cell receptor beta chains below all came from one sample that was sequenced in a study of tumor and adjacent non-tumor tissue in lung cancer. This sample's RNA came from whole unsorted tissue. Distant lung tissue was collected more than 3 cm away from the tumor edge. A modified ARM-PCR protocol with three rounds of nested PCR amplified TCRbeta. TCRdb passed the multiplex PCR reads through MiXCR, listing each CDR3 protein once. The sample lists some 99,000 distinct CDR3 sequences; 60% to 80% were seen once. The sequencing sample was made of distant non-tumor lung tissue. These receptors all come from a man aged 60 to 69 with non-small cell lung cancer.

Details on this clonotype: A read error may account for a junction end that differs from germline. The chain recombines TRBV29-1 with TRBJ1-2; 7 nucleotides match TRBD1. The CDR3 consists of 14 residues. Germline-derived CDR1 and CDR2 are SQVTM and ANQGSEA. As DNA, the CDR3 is TGCAGCGCTCTGGAGAGGGGGCGAGCCTATGGCTACACTTTC. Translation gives CSALERGRAYGYTF.

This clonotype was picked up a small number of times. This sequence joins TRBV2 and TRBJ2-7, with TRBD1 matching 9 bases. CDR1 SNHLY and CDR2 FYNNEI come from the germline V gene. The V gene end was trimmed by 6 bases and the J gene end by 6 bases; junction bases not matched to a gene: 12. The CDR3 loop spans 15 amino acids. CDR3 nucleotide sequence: TGTGCCAGCAGACAACCGACAGGGGGTAGGGGCGAGCAGTACTTC. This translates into CASRQPTGGRGEQYF.

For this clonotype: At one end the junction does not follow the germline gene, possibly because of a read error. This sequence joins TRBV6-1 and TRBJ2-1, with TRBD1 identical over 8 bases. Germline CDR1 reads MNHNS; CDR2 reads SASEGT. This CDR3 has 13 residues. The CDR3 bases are TGTGCCAACACCCGACAGGGGTACAATGAGCAGATCTTC. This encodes CANTRQGYNEQIF.

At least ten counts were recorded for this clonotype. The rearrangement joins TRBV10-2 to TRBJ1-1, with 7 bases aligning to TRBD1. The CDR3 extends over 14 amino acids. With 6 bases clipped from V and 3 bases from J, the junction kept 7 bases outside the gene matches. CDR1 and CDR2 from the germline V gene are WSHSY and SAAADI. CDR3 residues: CASRLRGGDTEAFF. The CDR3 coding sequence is TGCGCCAGCAGACTCAGGGGGGGTGACACTGAAGCTTTCTTT.

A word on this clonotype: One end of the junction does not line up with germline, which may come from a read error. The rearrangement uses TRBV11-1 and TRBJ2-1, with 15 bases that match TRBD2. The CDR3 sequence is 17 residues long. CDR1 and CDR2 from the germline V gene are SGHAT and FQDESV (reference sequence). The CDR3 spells CTSSPPGLAGGHNEQFF. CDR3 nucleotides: TGCACCAGCAGCCCGCCGGGACTAGCGGGAGGACACAATGAGCAGTTCTTC.

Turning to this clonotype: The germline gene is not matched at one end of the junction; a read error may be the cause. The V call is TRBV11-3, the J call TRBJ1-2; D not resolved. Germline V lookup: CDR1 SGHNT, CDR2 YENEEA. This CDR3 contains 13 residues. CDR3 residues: CTSGLARLDGYTF. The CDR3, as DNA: TGTACCAGTGGCTTAGCCAGGTTGGATGGCTACACCTTC.

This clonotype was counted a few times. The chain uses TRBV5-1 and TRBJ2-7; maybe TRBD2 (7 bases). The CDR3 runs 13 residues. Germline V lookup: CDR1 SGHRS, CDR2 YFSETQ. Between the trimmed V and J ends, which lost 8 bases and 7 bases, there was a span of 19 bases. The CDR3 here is CASQRGGAREQYF. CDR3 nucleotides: TGCGCCAGTCAACGTGGGGGGGCGCGGGAGCAGTACTTC.

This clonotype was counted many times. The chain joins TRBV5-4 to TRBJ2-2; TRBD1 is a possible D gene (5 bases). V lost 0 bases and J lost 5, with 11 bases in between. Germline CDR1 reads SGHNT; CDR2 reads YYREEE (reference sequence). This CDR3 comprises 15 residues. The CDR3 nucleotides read TGTGCCAGCAGCTTGGGGACAATAAGGACCGGGGAGCTGTTTTTT. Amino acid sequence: CASSLGTIRTGELFF.

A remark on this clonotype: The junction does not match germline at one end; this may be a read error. The CDR3 sequence: CANSARGWRTEAFF. The CDR3 DNA follows: TGTGCCAACAGTGCTCGGGGATGGAGAACTGAAGCTTTCTTT. This rearrangement joins TRBV6-6 to TRBJ1-1; D uncertain. Germline-derived CDR1 and CDR2 are MNHNY and SVGAGI (reference sequence). The CDR3 length is 14 residues.

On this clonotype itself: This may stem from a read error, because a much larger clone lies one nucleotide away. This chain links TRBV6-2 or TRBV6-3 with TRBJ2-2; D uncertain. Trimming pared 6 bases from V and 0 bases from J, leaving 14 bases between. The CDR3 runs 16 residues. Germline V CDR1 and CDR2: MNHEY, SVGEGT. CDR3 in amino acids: CASSRPPNPNTGELFF. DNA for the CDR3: TGTGCCAGCAGCCGACCCCCTAACCCGAACACCGGGGAGCTGTTTTTT.

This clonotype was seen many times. Here the CDR3 reads CASSLVGGAYEQYF. In DNA, the CDR3 is TGTGCCAGCAGCCTGGTGGGGGGGGCCTACGAGCAGTACTTC. This rearrangement joins TRBV6-6 to TRBJ2-7; TRBD2 agrees at 7 bases. The V gene end was trimmed by 6 bases and the J gene end by 2 bases; junction bases not matched to a gene: 7. CDR1 and CDR2 from the germline V gene are MNHNY and SVGAGI (reference sequence). The CDR3 totals 14 residues.

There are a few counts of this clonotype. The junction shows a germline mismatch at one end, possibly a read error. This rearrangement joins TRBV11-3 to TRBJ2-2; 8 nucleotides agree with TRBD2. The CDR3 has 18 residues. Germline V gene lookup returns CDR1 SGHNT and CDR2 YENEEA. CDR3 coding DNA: TGTGCCAGCAGCTTTGGGACTAGTGGGGGTGCGAACACCGGGGAGCTGGTTTTT. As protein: CASSFGTSGGANTGELVF.

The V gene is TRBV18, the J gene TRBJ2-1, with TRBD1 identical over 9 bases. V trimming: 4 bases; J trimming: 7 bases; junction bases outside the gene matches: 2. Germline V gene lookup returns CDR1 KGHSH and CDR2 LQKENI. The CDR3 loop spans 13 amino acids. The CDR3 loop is CASSQTGGNEQFF. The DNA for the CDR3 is TGTGCCAGCTCACAGACAGGGGGAAATGAGCAGTTCTTC.

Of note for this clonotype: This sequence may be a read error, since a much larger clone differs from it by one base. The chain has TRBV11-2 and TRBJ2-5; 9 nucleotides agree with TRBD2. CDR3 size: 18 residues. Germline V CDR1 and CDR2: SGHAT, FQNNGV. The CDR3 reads CVSALVLGGGAYQETQYF. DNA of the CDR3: TGTGTCAGCGCCTTGGTGTTGGGCGGGGGGGCCTACCAAGAGACCCAGTACTTC.

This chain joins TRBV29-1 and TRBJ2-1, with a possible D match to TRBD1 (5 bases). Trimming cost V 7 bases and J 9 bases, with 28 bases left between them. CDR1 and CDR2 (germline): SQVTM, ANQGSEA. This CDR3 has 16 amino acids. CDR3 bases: TGCAGCGCTAATGAGGCCACGCAGGGTGGCATAGGTGAGCAGTTCTTC. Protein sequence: CSANEATQGGIGEQFF.

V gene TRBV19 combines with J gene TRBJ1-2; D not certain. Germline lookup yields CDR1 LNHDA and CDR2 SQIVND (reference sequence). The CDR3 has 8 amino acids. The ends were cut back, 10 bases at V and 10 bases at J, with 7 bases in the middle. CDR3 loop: CATSSYTF. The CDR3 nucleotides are TGTGCCACCAGTTCCTACACCTTC.

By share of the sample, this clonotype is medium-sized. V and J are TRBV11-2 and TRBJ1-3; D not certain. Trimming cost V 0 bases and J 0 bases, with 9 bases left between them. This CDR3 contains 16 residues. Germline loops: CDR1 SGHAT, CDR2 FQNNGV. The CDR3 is CASSLDLRRSGNTIYF. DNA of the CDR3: TGTGCCAGCAGCTTAGATTTACGCCGCTCTGGAAACACCATATATTTT.

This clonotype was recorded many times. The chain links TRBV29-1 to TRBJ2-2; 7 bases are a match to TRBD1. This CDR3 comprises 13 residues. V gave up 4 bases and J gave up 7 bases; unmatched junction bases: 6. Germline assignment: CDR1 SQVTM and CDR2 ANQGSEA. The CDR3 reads CSVGDRADGELFF. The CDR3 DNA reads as TGCAGCGTTGGAGACAGGGCAGACGGGGAGCTGTTTTTT.

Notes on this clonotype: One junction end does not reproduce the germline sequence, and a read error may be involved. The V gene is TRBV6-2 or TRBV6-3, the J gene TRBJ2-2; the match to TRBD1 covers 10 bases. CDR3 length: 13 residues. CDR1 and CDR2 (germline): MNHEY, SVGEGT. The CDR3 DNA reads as TGTGCCAGCAGACGACAGGGGGCCGTGGAGCTGCTTTTT. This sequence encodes CASRRQGAVELLF.

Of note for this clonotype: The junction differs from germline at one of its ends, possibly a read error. CDR3 residues: CASILAGYTDTQYF. CDR3 DNA sequence: TGCGCCAGCATCTTAGCCGGCTACACAGATACGCAGTATTTT. This rearrangement joins TRBV11-3 to TRBJ2-3; no clear D gene. CDR3 size: 14 residues. CDR1 is SGHNT and CDR2 is YENEEA in the germline V gene.

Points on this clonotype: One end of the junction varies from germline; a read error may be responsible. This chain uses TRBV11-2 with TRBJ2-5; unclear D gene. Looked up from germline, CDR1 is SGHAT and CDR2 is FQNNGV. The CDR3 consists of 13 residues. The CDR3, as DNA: TGTGCCAGCAGCCCATCCTTCCAAAAGACCCAGTACTTC. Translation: CASSPSFQKTQYF. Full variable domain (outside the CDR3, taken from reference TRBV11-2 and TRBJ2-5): EAGVAQSPRYKIIEKRQSVAFWCNPISGHATLYWYQQILGQGPKLLIQFQNNGVVDDSQLPKDRFSAERLKGVDSTLKIQPAKLEDSAVYLCASSPSFQKTQYFGPGTRLLVL.

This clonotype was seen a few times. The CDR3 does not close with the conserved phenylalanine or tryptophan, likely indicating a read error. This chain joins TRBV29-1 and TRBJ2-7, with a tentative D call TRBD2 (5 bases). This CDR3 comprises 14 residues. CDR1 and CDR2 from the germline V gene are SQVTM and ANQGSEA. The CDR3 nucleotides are TGCAGTGTCCGCCCGGGCCCGGGGTCCTACGAGCAGTACTTA. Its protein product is CSVRPGPGSYEQYL.

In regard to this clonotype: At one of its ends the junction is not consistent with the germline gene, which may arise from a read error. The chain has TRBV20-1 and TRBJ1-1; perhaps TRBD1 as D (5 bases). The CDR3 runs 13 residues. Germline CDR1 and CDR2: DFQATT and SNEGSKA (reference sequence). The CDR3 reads CTAHGHQITEAFF. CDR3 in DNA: TGCACTGCTCATGGACACCAGATCACTGAAGCTTTCTTT.

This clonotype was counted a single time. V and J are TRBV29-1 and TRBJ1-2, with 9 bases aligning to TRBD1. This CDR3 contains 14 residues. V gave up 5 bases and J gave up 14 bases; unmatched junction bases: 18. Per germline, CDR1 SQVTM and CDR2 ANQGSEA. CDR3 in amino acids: CSVPRDRDNYGFTF. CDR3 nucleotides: TGCAGCGTTCCCCGGGACAGGGATAACTATGGCTTTACCTTC.